This T cell receptor beta chain was identified during a study of T cells in Graves' hyperthyroidism and ophthalmopathy. Amplified TCR beta CDR3 regions derived from RNA transcripts. In the first-round RT-PCR of the TCR CDR3, the HTBI primer set was used. Each CDR3 protein is one row after TCRdb ran MiXCR on the multiplex PCR reads. The sample includes 550,000 to 700,000 distinct CDR3 sequences, around 45% of them seen just once. Investigators excluded patients with uncontrolled infection, other autoimmune disease, pregnancy or lactation. Used for diagnoses were clinical symptoms, serum thyroxine and TRAb, thyroid ultrasound and orbital computed tomography. The CDR3 contains 13 residues. V shed 3 bases and J shed 10 bases, with 15 bases lying between them. CDR1 is SNHLY and CDR2 is FYNNEI in the germline V gene.

This clonotype was sampled from an adult woman with Graves' disease, either hyperthyroidism or ophthalmopathy (not recorded which). Sequencing input: peripheral blood or thyroid tissue (not recorded which). The J gene is TRBJ1-1, the V gene TRBV2; D unresolved. CDR3 residues: CASSEVVTSGAFF. Written as DNA, the CDR3 is TGTGCCAGCAGTGAGGTGGTCACGAGTGGAGCTTTCTTT.